This T cell receptor (beta chain) was found in a study of blood T cell repertoires in COVID-19 (dated by TCRdb to about 2020). Context from the whole study: Collaborator samples came from the United States, Italy and Spain and covered acute and convalescent phases of COVID-19. The prospective study material was composed of cDNA or gDNA derived from T cells, B-cell-depleted T cells, or PBMCs. Deeply sampled blood TCRbeta repertoires from subjects exposed to, actively infected with, or recovered from COVID-19 were included in the dataset. A freely available public database, intended as a resource for researchers studying the immune response to SARS-CoV-2, is where the repertoires were released. Samples were obtained from the ongoing ImmuneRACE study (first 160 participants) and from 1,200 or so subjects provided by 6 global collaborators. A de-identified subject ID, COVID-19 status, age in years and sex were almost always included in the sample metadata. Where HLA class I and class II types were available, the types were taken from metadata supplied by the sample provider, not from assay-based typing. Study-level results and caveats: The quantity of clinical and demographic metadata differed by source and by participant and was supplied without curation.

TCRbeta CDR3 regions were amplified from genomic DNA using the immunoSEQ Assay, a bias-controlled multiplex PCR. The source study handled its data this way. The number of nucleated cells in each sample was estimated from the amplification of reference gene primers within the assay. Sequence reads were collapsed and filtered to measure the absolute abundance of every unique TCRbeta CDR3 rearrangement. Productive Simpson clonality was computed per sample as the square root of Simpson's diversity index over productive rearrangements. The source is immuneACCESS, and TCRdb retained only in-frame sequences with V and J called. Part of the clones is not carried over; for the studies checked, unresolved V genes explain less than half of this, and the remainder is unexplained. V, J and clone size were drawn from that table, and D and trimming were deduced from the DNA. This sample gives fewer than 250,000 clones in total; 65% to 85% of them show up just once. The ten largest make up more than 5% of the sample.

Inclusive of the bounding cysteine and phenylalanine, the CDR3 is 14 residues long. Here the CDR3 DNA is all that survives: 42 bases in frame from base 1. Trimmed from V: 4 bases; trimmed from J: 4 bases; junction bases lacking a gene match: 7. CDR1 and CDR2 are read off the germline V gene as SGHRS and YFSETQ. Whole blood was collected in K2EDTA tubes by collaborating institutions according to the institutions' own protocols. For TCRbeta analysis, collaborators shipped samples in one of three forms: frozen whole blood, isolated PBMCs, or DNA extracted from either of those sample types. As regards this clone: The clone's antigen remains unknown. The sample holds no much larger clone one base away, and base qualities are not on file.

The sequenced sample was peripheral blood. The TCR comes from a human donor in a cohort sampled during active COVID-19. The chain is assembled from TRBV5-1 and TRBJ1-1; TRBD1 lines up with 7 middle nucleotides. The CDR3 sequence is CASSATGVGTEAFF. The DNA sequence is TGCGCCAGCAGCGCTACAGGGGTGGGCACTGAAGCTTTCTTT.